This T cell receptor beta chain was found in a study of T cell repertoires in cytomegalovirus infection. Study conclusions and caveats: Clonotype analysis showed dominance of the ex vivo response by HLA-C-restricted CMV-specific TCR beta clonotypes.

This clonotype was seen many times. Antigen: not known. Deletions cut 8 bases from V and 0 bases from J, with 8 bases between. The CDR3 has 12 amino acids. Germline V gives CDR1 SQVTM, CDR2 ANQGSEA. TCRdb re-called the reads through MiXCR, storing one row per CDR3 protein. The sample holds some 77,000 distinct CDR3 sequences, around 3.4% seen once. Sample: PBMCs. The sequence came from a human donor in good health (CMV status not recorded). Some clones in this sample may be carry-over from other donors' samples. The rearrangement links TRBV29-1 to TRBJ2-1, with D maybe TRBD1 (6 bases). The CDR3 coding sequence is TGCAGCTACAGGGACTCCTACAATGAGCAGTTCTTC. Protein sequence: CSYRDSYNEQFF.